This T cell receptor beta chain was sequenced during a study of cytomegalovirus exposure and HLA in healthy donors. Study-wide background: A prior study identified approximately 120 million unique TCR beta sequences from about 180 million T cells.

The germline V and J ends were trimmed by 4 bases and 0 bases, with 14 bases remaining between them. Germline lookup yields CDR1 SGHVS and CDR2 FNYEAQ. The CDR3 is 16 amino acids. PCR employed 60 Vbeta and 13 Jbeta primers. Some clones are missing from TCRdb's copy, which holds only in-frame ones; the method was immunoSEQ multiplex PCR. The table has about 64,000 clones, 65% to 90% seen once. The clonotype comes from a female donor in good health and CMV-seronegative. Sequenced sample: PBMCs. The genes are TRBV7-6 and TRBJ2-3, with a weak D call TRBD2 (6 bases). The CDR3 loop reads CASSSRLGASTDTQYF. CDR3 in DNA: TGTGCCAGCAGCTCCCGACTAGGGGCGAGCACAGATACGCAGTATTTT.